These 32 T cell receptor beta chains originate from one sample sequenced in a study of blood T cell repertoires in COVID-19. Clones were sequenced by immunoSEQ multiplex PCR, and TCRdb holds only the in-frame ones, with some missing. The sample records about 300,000 clones, about 85% being singletons. The sequenced sample consisted of PBMCs or T cells enriched from blood (not recorded which). These TCRs come from a woman in her forties or fifties who had recovered from COVID-19.

The V gene is TRBV29-1, the J gene TRBJ1-2; TRBD1 matches 9 bases. Germline V gene lookup returns CDR1 SQVTM and CDR2 ANQGSEA. The CDR3 spans 13 residues. The CDR3 sequence: CSTGQGLNYGYTF. The CDR3 nucleotides read TGCAGTACGGGACAGGGACTTAACTATGGCTACACCTTC.

The chain links TRBV28 to TRBJ1-1, with 8 positions matching TRBD1. The CDR3 covers 11 residues. V lost 6 bases, J lost 12 bases, and 6 bases stayed unmatched. Germline lookup yields CDR1 MDHEN and CDR2 SYDVKM. CDR3 residues: CASRGDRKSFF. The DNA of the CDR3 is TGTGCCAGCAGAGGGGACAGGAAATCTTTCTTT.

The chain has TRBV12-3 or TRBV12-4 and TRBJ1-2; D gene uncertain. The ends were cut back, 2 bases at V and 2 bases at J, with 3 bases in the middle. The CDR3 has 12 amino acids. CDR3 protein: CASSLSNYGYTF. In DNA, the CDR3 is TGTGCCAGCAGTTTAAGCAACTATGGCTACACCTTC.

This clone was detected a few times. In the same sample, other DNA sequences code for this CDR3. This chain uses TRBV7-9 with TRBJ2-2; 10 bases are shared with TRBD2. The CDR3 is 16 residues long. J gave up 2 bases and V 4 bases, and 4 bases lay outside the gene matches. Germline loops: CDR1 SEHNR, CDR2 FQNEAQ (reference sequence). This chain's CDR3 is CASSSRTSGNTGELFF. CDR3 in DNA: TGTGCCAGCAGCTCTCGGACTAGCGGCAACACCGGGGAGCTGTTTTTT.

The rearrangement joins TRBV6-1 to TRBJ1-1; D not resolved. In germline, CDR1 is MNHNS, CDR2 SASEGT. V was clipped by 3 bases and J by 7 bases, with 9 bases between them. CDR3 size: 12 residues. CDR3 sequence (DNA): TGTGCCAGCAGTGACGGGAGCAGTGAAGCTTTCTTT. It is translated as CASSDGSSEAFF.

The chain uses TRBV5-1 and TRBJ2-7; D perhaps matches TRBD2 (5 bases). Germline V CDR1 and CDR2: SGHRS, YFSETQ. CDR3 length: 13 residues. Trimming left V 7 bases short and J 6 bases short, with 17 bases between. CDR3 region: CASRVSSIREQYF. The CDR3 DNA is TGCGCCAGCCGGGTTTCTAGCATTCGCGAGCAGTACTTC.

This sequence joins TRBV28 and TRBJ1-5; 7 nucleotides line up with TRBD1. Germline V lookup: CDR1 MDHEN, CDR2 SYDVKM. V lost 5 bases to trimming and J lost 7 bases; unmatched junction nucleotides: 5. This CDR3 contains 13 residues. This chain's CDR3 is CASSPTGQQPQHF. The CDR3 region has the DNA TGTGCCAGCAGTCCGACAGGGCAGCAGCCCCAGCATTTT.

The chain carries TRBV7-9 and TRBJ1-2, with unresolved D. Trimming pared 8 bases from V and 2 bases from J, leaving 21 bases between. Germline V gene sequence: CDR1 SEHNR, CDR2 FQNEAQ (reference sequence). The CDR3 length is 16 residues. This CDR3 is CASATPSAGNNYGYTF. The CDR3 nucleotides read TGTGCCAGCGCGACCCCGTCGGCAGGAAACAACTATGGCTACACCTTC.

The V and J genes are TRBV6-2 or TRBV6-3 and TRBJ2-7, with TRBD2 matching 12 bases. Germline trimming cut 6 bases from V and 0 bases from J; bases unmatched to any gene: 3. Germline V lookup: CDR1 MNHEY, CDR2 SVGEGT. CDR3 length: 15 residues. CDR3 sequence reads: CASSLAGGPSYEQYF. CDR3 bases: TGTGCCAGCAGCCTAGCGGGAGGGCCCTCCTACGAGCAGTACTTC.

Here the CDR3 reads CASSSDGSRLYEQYF. Here the CDR3 DNA reads TGTGCCAGCAGCTCAGACGGGAGTAGGTTGTACGAGCAGTACTTC. This chain connects TRBV7-2 to TRBJ2-7; D is possibly TRBD2 (6 bases). V dropped 4 bases and J dropped 4 bases, with 17 bases sitting between them. The CDR3 totals 15 residues. Germline assignment: CDR1 SGHTA and CDR2 FQGNSA.

This chain links TRBV9 with TRBJ1-3; a weak D match, TRBD1 (6 bases). This CDR3 is 16 amino acids long. Trimming cost V 4 bases and J 0 bases, with 14 bases left between them. CDR1 SGDLS and CDR2 YYNGEE come from the germline V gene. CDR3 coding DNA: TGTGCCAGCAGCATGAGGGGGGGCGGCTCTGGAAACACCATATATTTT. Its protein is CASSMRGGGSGNTIYF.

V is TRBV7-2 and J is TRBJ1-6; 7 nucleotides line up with TRBD1. V was clipped by 2 bases and J by 6 bases; unmatched bases: 7. This CDR3 spans 16 amino acids. Germline assignment: CDR1 SGHTA and CDR2 FQGNSA. CDR3 region: CASSLYGGQFNSPLHF. The CDR3 DNA reads TGTGCCAGCAGCTTATATGGGGGACAGTTTAATTCACCCCTCCACTTT. Looking up the rest from reference TRBV7-2 and TRBJ1-6 gives the full variable domain: GAGVSQSPSNKVTEKGKDVELRCDPISGHTALYWYRQSLGQGLEFLIYFQGNSAPDKSGLPSDRFSAERTGGSVSTLTIQRTQQEDSAVYLCASSLYGGQFNSPLHFGNGTRLTVT.

This rearrangement joins TRBV30 to TRBJ1-2; TRBD1 agrees at 10 bases. V was pared by 1 base and J by 6 bases, with 5 bases of the junction left unmatched. Germline lookup yields CDR1 GTSNPN and CDR2 SVGIG (reference sequence). The CDR3 has 14 residues. CDR3 amino acids: CAWSALTGGDGYTF. The CDR3 DNA follows: TGTGCCTGGAGTGCCTTGACAGGGGGCGATGGCTACACCTTC.

This clone was seen only once. The J gene is TRBJ1-3, the V gene TRBV28; 7 nucleotides line up with TRBD1. Unmatched junction bases numbered 10, after V lost 8 bases and J lost 9 bases. Germline CDR1 reads MDHEN; CDR2 reads SYDVKM. The CDR3 totals 13 residues. CDR3 loop: CASVRGSGGTIYF. The CDR3 nucleotides read TGTGCCAGCGTCCGGGGATCAGGGGGCACCATATATTTT. The variable domain in full, with the rest retrieved from reference TRBV28 and TRBJ1-3, is DVKVTQSSRYLVKRTGEKVFLECVQDMDHENMFWYRQDPGLGLRLIYFSYDVKMKEKGDIPEGYSVSREKKERFSLILESASTNQTSMYLCASVRGSGGTIYFGEGSWLTVV.

V is TRBV4-1 and J is TRBJ2-1; TRBD2 aligns across 12 bases. With 2 bases clipped from V and 4 bases from J, the junction kept 6 bases outside the gene matches. CDR3 length: 17 amino acids. CDR1 and CDR2 (germline): MGHRA, YSYEKL. CDR3 sequence: CASSQKGTSGLYNEQFF. In DNA, the CDR3 is TGCGCCAGCAGCCAAAAGGGGACTAGCGGGTTATACAATGAGCAGTTCTTC.

This chain joins TRBV7-3 and TRBJ2-1; a weak D match, TRBD1 (6 bases). CDR3 length: 15 amino acids. Germline lookup yields CDR1 SGHTA and CDR2 FQGTGA. The V and J ends lost 5 bases and 2 bases respectively, with 13 bases between them. This chain's CDR3 is CASSPRGPPYNEQFF. The CDR3 DNA follows: TGTGCCAGCAGCCCCAGGGGTCCTCCCTACAATGAGCAGTTCTTC.

CDR3 residues: CASSDLTGGATDTQYF. The CDR3 DNA is TGTGCCAGCAGTGATCTGACAGGGGGAGCAACAGATACGCAGTATTTT. V usage is TRBV6-1 and J usage is TRBJ2-3; 9 nucleotides agree with TRBD1. The CDR3 extends over 16 amino acids. CDR1 is MNHNS and CDR2 is SASEGT in the germline V gene. Trimming at V came to 3 bases and at J to 3 bases, leaving 7 bases not matched to a gene.

This clone occurred a few times. The chain recombines TRBV18 with TRBJ2-7; TRBD1 aligns across 7 bases. The V and J ends lost 6 bases and 2 bases, in that order; junction bases with no gene match: 7. Germline-derived CDR1 and CDR2 are KGHSH and LQKENI. CDR3 length: 14 residues. This CDR3 is CASSRGSGPYEQYF. The CDR3 DNA follows: TGTGCCAGCTCCAGGGGGTCAGGGCCCTACGAGCAGTACTTC.

The V gene is TRBV5-1, the J gene TRBJ2-7; D unresolved. The CDR3 loop spans 14 amino acids. The V and J ends lost 5 bases and 0 bases respectively, with 12 bases between them. CDR1 SGHRS and CDR2 YFSETQ come from the germline V gene. Here the CDR3 reads CASRVTTSSYEQYF. DNA of the CDR3: TGCGCCAGCAGAGTCACAACCAGCTCCTACGAGCAGTACTTC.

J is TRBJ2-1 and V is TRBV11-3; D possibly corresponds to TRBD1 (6 bases). This CDR3 has 19 amino acids. The V end lost 5 bases, the J end lost 0 bases, and 23 bases lay between the germline ends. CDR1 is SGHNT and CDR2 is YENEEA in the germline V gene. CDR3 loop: CASSPFRGQGPYSYNEQFF. DNA for the CDR3: TGTGCCAGCAGCCCCTTCCGTGGGCAGGGGCCTTACTCCTACAATGAGCAGTTCTTC.

CDR3 region: CASSEVGGTYGYTF. Written as DNA, the CDR3 is TGTGCCAGCAGTGAAGTCGGCGGAACCTATGGCTACACCTTC. The chain carries TRBV6-1 and TRBJ1-2; D is undetermined. CDR1 is MNHNS, CDR2 SASEGT, per germline. This CDR3 spans 14 amino acids. Trimming removed 1 base at V and 4 bases at J, with 10 bases between.

The chain has TRBV27 and TRBJ2-7, with TRBD1 matching over 7 bases. J was trimmed by 0 bases and V by 8 bases; bases with no gene match: 7. Germline V gene data show CDR1 as MNHEY and CDR2 as SMNVEV (reference sequence). The CDR3 covers 14 residues. The CDR3 DNA reads as TGTGCCAGCTCCAACAGGGGACCCTCCTACGAGCAGTACTTC. Its translation: CASSNRGPSYEQYF.

The chain couples TRBV18 to TRBJ2-1; D remains ambiguous. The CDR3 has 11 amino acids. Per the germline V gene, CDR1 is KGHSH and CDR2 is LQKENI. The V and J ends lost 3 bases and 9 bases respectively, with 6 bases between them. This chain's CDR3 is CASSPSREQFF. The DNA of the CDR3 is TGTGCCAGCTCACCGAGCCGTGAGCAGTTCTTC.

This chain links TRBV27 with TRBJ1-4; 9 bases line up with TRBD1. The J segment lost 8 bases and the V segment lost 5 bases, leaving 12 bases of the junction unmatched. This CDR3 is built from 16 residues. The germline gives CDR1 MNHEY, CDR2 SMNVEV (reference sequence). CDR3 nucleotides: TGTGCCAGCAGTAGAGCGGGACAGGGTCTAGGAGAAAAACTGTTTTTT. Its protein is CASSRAGQGLGEKLFF.

This clone was found a few times. The chain has TRBV18 and TRBJ2-7; 7 nucleotides line up with TRBD1. The V segment lost 5 bases and the J segment 7 bases; nucleotides outside the gene matches: 8. This CDR3 is 13 amino acids long. Germline V gene sequence: CDR1 KGHSH, CDR2 LQKENI. The CDR3 sequence is CASSSGQVGEQYF. The CDR3 region has the DNA TGTGCCAGCTCATCAGGACAGGTCGGGGAGCAGTACTTC.

The chain recombines TRBV21-1 with TRBJ2-3; the DNA was not compared with TRBD2, the D call given in the table. TRBV21-1 is termed a pseudogene. The CDR3 runs to 17 residues. The CDR3 region has the DNA TGTGCCAGCAGCAAAGCCGAGCTCTTTAACAGCACAGATACGCAGTATTTT. It is translated as CASSKAELFNSTDTQYF.

This clone came up once. V and J are TRBV2 and TRBJ2-1; possibly TRBD1 for D (6 bases). The CDR3 runs to 14 residues. CDR1 is SNHLY and CDR2 is FYNNEI in the germline V gene. The V end was cut by 2 bases, the J end by 6 bases, with 11 bases between. DNA for the CDR3: TGTGCCAGCAGTGAACAGGGGACAATCAATGAGCAGTTCTTC. Translation: CASSEQGTINEQFF.

DNA of the CDR3: TGCGCCAGCAGCCAAGATGGGGGGAGTTATAATTCTGAAGCTTTCTTT. Translated, it gives CASSQDGGSYNSEAFF. The chain joins TRBV4-1 to TRBJ1-1; tentative D call: TRBD1 (5 bases). Germline-derived CDR1 and CDR2 are MGHRA and YSYEKL. The ends were cut back, 0 bases at V and 6 bases at J, with 17 bases in the middle. The CDR3 covers 16 residues.

The CDR3 reads CASSLTGTQSNSPLHF. CDR3 in DNA: TGTGCCAGCTCACTAACAGGGACACAGAGTAATTCACCCCTCCACTTT. The chain couples TRBV18 to TRBJ1-6, with D maybe TRBD1 (6 bases). Trimming pared 4 bases from V and 6 bases from J, leaving 16 bases between. Germline CDR1 reads KGHSH; CDR2 reads LQKENI. CDR3 length equals 16 residues.

V is TRBV2 and J is TRBJ2-3, with TRBD1 as a possible D gene (6 bases). V shed 6 bases and J shed 1 base, with 8 bases lying between them. Germline values: CDR1 SNHLY, CDR2 FYNNEI. The CDR3 runs 13 residues. CDR3 region: CASSGTRTDTQYF. The CDR3 bases are TGTGCCAGCAGCGGGACACGCACAGATACGCAGTATTTT.

V is TRBV20-1 and J is TRBJ2-5; D is ambiguous. Germline V gene sequence: CDR1 DFQATT, CDR2 SNEGSKA (reference sequence). Trimming shortened V by 3 bases and J by 2 bases, and 7 bases separated the two germline ends. This CDR3 is 12 amino acids long. The CDR3 sequence: CSASPSQETQYF. In DNA form, the CDR3 reads TGCAGTGCTAGTCCATCACAAGAGACCCAGTACTTC.

In this sample, this clone turned up once. The rearrangement links TRBV11-1 to TRBJ2-3; D not resolved. V lost 4 bases and J lost 7, with 9 bases in between. This CDR3 has 12 residues. Germline V gives CDR1 SGHAT, CDR2 FQDESV (reference sequence). The CDR3 DNA sequence: TGTGCCAGCAGCTCAGTTCGATATACGCAGTATTTT. Translating it yields CASSSVRYTQYF.